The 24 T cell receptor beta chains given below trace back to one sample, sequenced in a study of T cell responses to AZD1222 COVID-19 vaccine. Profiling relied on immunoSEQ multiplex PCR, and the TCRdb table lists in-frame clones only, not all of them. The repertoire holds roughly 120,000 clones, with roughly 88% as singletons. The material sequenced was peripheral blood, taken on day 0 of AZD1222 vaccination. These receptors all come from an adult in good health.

The CDR3 sequence is CASSQSRAGGSTDTQYF. In DNA form, the CDR3 reads TGCGCCAGCAGCCAATCAAGAGCGGGGGGGTCTACAGATACGCAGTATTTT. The chain couples TRBV4-3 to TRBJ2-3; 10 bases map to TRBD2. The V and J ends lost 2 bases and 3 bases, in that order; junction bases with no gene match: 8. This CDR3 comprises 17 residues. CDR1 and CDR2 from the germline V gene are LGHNA and YSLEER.

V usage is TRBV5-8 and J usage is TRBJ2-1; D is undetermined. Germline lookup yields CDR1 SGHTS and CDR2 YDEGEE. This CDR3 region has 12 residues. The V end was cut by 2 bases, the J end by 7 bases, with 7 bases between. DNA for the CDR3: TGTGCCAGCAGCTTTTTCTCAAATGAGCAGTTCTTC. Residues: CASSFFSNEQFF.

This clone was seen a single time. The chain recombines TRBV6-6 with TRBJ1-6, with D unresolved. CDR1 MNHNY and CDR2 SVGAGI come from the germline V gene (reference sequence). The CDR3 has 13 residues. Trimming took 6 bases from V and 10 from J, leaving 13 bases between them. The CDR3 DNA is TGTGCCAGCAGCAACAAAAGGTCCTCACCCCTCCACTTT. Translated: CASSNKRSSPLHF.

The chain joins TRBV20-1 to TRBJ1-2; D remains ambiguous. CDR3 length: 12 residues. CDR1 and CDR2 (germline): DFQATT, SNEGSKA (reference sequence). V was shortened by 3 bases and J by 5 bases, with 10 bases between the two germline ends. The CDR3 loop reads CSASGGRYGYTF. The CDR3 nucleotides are TGCAGTGCTAGTGGCGGGCGGTATGGCTACACCTTC.

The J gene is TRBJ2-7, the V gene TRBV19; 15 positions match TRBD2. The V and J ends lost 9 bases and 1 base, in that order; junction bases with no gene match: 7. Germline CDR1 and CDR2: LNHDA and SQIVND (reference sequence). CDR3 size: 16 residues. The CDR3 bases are TGTGCCAGCTCGGGACTAGCGGGGGGCGTTTCCTACGAGCAGTACTTC. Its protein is CASSGLAGGVSYEQYF.

Written as DNA, the CDR3 is TGTGCCTGGGGACACAGGAACACTGAAGCTTTCTTT. Translation: CAWGHRNTEAFF. The gene calls are TRBV30 and TRBJ1-1; tentative D call: TRBD1 (5 bases). Per germline, CDR1 GTSNPN and CDR2 SVGIG (reference sequence). The CDR3 is 12 amino acids. Trimming cost V 5 bases and J 1 base, with 8 bases left between them.

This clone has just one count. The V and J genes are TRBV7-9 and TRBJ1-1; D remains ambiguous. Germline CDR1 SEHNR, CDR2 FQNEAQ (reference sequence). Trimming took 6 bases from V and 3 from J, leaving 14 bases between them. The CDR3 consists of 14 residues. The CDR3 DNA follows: TGTGCCAGCAGACCAAACCCGGAAGACACTGAAGCTTTCTTT. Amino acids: CASRPNPEDTEAFF.

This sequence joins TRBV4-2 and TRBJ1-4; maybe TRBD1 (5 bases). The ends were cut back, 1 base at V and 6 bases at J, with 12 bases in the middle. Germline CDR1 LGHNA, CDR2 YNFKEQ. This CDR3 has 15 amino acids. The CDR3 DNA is TGTGCCAGCAGCCAAGTCAGGGAAGGGTATGAAAAACTGTTTTTT. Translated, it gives CASSQVREGYEKLFF.

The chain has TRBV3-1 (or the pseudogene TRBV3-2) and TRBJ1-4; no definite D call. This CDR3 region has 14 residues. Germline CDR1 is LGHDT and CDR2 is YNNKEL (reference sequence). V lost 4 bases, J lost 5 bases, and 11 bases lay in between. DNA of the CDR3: TGTGCCAGCAGCCTCGCCCATTTAAATGAAAAACTGTTTTTT. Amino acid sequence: CASSLAHLNEKLFF.

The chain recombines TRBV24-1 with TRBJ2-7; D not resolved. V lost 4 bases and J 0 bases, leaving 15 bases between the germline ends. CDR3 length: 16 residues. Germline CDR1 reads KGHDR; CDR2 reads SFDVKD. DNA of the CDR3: TGTGCCACCAGTGAGGGTGGACGTGCAAGCTCCTACGAGCAGTACTTC. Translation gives CATSEGGRASSYEQYF.

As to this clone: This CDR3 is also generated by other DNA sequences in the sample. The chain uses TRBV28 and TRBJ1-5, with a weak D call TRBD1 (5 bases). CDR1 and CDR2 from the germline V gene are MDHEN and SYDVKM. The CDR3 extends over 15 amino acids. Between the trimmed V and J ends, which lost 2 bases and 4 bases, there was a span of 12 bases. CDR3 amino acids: CASSLPRTINQPQHF. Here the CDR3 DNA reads TGTGCCAGCAGTTTACCCCGGACAATTAATCAGCCCCAGCATTTT.

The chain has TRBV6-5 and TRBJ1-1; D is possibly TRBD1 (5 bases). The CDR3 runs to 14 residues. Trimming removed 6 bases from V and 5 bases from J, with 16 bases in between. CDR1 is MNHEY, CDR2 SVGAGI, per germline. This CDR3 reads CASRRPGGGTEAFF. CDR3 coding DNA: TGTGCCAGCAGACGCCCGGGCGGGGGGACTGAAGCTTTCTTT.

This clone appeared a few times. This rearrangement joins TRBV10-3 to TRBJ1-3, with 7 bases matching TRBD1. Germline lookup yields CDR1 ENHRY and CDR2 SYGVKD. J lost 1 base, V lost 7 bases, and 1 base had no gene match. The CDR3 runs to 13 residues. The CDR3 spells CAIKQGSGNTIYF. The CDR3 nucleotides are TGTGCCATCAAACAGGGGTCTGGAAACACCATATATTTT.

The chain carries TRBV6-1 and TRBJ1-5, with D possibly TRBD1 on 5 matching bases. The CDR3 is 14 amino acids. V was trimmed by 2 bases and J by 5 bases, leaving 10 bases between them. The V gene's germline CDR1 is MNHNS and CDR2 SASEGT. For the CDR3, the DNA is TGTGCCAGCAGTGAACGGCGGGGGGATCAGCCCCAGCATTTT. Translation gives CASSERRGDQPQHF.

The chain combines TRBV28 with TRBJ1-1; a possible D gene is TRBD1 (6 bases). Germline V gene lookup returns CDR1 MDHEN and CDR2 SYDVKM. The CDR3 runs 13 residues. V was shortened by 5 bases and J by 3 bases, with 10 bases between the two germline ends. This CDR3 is CASSLRGYTEAFF. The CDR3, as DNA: TGTGCCAGCAGTCTTAGGGGGTACACTGAAGCTTTCTTT. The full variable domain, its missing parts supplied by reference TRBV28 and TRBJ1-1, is DVKVTQSSRYLVKRTGEKVFLECVQDMDHENMFWYRQDPGLGLRLIYFSYDVKMKEKGDIPEGYSVSREKKERFSLILESASTNQTSMYLCASSLRGYTEAFFGQGTRLTVV.

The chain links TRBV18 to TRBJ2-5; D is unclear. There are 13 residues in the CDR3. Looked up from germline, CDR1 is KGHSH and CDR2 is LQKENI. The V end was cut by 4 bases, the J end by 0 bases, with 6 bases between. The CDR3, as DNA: TGTGCCAGCTCACAGGGAAACCAAGAGACCCAGTACTTC. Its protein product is CASSQGNQETQYF.

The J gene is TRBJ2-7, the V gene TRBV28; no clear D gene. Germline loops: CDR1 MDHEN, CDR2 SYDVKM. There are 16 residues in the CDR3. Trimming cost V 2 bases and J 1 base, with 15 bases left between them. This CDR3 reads CASSLGPMTGSYEQYF. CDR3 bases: TGTGCCAGCAGTTTAGGACCCATGACCGGATCCTACGAGCAGTACTTC.

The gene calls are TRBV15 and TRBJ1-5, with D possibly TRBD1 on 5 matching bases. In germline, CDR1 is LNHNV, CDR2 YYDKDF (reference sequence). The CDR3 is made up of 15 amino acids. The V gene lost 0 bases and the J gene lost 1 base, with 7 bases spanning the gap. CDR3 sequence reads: CATSREGVSNQPQHF. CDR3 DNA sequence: TGTGCCACCAGCAGAGAGGGGGTCAGCAATCAGCCCCAGCATTTT.

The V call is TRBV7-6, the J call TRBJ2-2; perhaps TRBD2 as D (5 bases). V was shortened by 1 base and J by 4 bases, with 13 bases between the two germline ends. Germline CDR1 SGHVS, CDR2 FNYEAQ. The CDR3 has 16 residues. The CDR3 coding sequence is TGTGCCAGCAGCTTAGGTGGCTCTAGCACCACCGGGGAGCTGTTTTTT. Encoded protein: CASSLGGSSTTGELFF.

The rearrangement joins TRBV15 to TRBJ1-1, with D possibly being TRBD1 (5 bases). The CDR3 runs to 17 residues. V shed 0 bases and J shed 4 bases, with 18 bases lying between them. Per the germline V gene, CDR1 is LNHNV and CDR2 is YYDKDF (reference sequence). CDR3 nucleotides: TGTGCCACCAGCAGAGAAGGCTTAGGCGGGGGAGCCACTGAAGCTTTCTTT. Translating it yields CATSREGLGGGATEAFF.

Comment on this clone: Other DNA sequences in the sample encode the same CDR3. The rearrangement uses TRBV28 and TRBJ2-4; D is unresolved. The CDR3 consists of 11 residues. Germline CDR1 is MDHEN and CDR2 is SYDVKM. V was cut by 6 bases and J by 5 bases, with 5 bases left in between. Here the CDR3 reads CASSTENIQYF. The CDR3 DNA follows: TGTGCCAGCAGCACGGAAAACATTCAGTACTTC.

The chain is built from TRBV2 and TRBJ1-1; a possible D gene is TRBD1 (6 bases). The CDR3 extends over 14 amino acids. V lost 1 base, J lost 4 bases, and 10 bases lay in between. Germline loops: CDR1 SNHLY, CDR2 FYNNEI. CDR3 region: CASSEDRVGTEAFF. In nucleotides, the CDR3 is TGTGCCAGCAGTGAAGACAGGGTAGGCACTGAAGCTTTCTTT.

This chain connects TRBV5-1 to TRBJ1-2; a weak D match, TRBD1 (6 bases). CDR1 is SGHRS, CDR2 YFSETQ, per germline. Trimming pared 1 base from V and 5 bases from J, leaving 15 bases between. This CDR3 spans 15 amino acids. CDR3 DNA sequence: TGCGCCAGCAGCTTGTGGTCGGGACAACTTTATGGCTACACCTTC. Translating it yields CASSLWSGQLYGYTF.

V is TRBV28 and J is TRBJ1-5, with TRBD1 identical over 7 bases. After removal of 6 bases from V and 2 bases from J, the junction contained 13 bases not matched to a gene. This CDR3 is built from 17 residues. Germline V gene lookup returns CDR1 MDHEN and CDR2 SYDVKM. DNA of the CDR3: TGTGCCAGCAGCCAAGGGGGCCGGGCTTTCGGCAATCAGCCCCAGCATTTT. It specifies CASSQGGRAFGNQPQHF.